Given below is one TCR beta chain in context. The source of the sample is a study of shared T cell receptors in the human thymus. Libraries were prepared by immunoSEQ multiplex PCR; TCRdb keeps only in-frame clonotypes and omits some of them. The profile shows 650,000 to 950,000 clones, around 85% of them singletons. This CDR3 has 14 residues. Germline V gives CDR1 SGHDT, CDR2 YYEEEE. Trimming took 3 bases from V and 6 from J; bases not matched to a gene: 5. These sequences were also reported in another study, on human thymus T cells. That study reports: Thymic material originated from resections removed in the course of corrective heart surgery. Related work found strong thymic repertoire overlap between unrelated individuals.

This clonotype originated in a girl under three years old with a congenital heart defect. The sequenced material came from thymocytes. This rearrangement joins TRBV5-6 to TRBJ1-4; 7 bases map to TRBD1. This chain's CDR3 is CASSSTGDYEKLFF. In DNA form, the CDR3 reads TGTGCCAGCAGCTCCACAGGGGATTATGAAAAACTGTTTTTT.